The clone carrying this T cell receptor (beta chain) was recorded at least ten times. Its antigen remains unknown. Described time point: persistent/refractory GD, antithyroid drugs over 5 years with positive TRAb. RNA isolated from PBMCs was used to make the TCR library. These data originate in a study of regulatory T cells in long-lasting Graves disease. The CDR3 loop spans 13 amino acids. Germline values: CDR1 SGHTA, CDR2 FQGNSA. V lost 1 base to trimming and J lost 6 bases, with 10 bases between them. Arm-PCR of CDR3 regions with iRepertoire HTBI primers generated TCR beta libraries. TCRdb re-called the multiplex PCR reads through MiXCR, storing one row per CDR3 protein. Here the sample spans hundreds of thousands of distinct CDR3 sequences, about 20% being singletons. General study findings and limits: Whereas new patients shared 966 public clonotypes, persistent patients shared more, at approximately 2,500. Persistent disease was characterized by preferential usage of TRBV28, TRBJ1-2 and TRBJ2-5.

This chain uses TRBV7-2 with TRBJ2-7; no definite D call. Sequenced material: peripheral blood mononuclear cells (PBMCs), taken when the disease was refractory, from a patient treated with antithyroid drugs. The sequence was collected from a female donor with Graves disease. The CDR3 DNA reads TGTGCCAGCAGCTTAGGACCTACTTTCGAGCAGTACTTC. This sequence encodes CASSLGPTFEQYF. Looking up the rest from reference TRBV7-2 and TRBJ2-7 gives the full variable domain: GAGVSQSPSNKVTEKGKDVELRCDPISGHTALYWYRQSLGQGLEFLIYFQGNSAPDKSGLPSDRFSAERTGGSVSTLTIQRTQQEDSAVYLCASSLGPTFEQYFGPGTRLTVT.